The entry below describes one T cell receptor beta chain. Its antigen is as yet unknown. Libraries were prepared by immunoSEQ multiplex PCR; TCRdb keeps only in-frame clonotypes and omits some of them. The repertoire holds about 100,000 clones, with roughly 90% as singletons. The sample is drawn from a study of T cell responses to AZD1222 COVID-19 vaccine. Whole-study findings and limits: Clonal diversity may have been underestimated in mostly white British donors. Two AZD1222 administrations were followed by greater Spike-specific TCR breadth and depth.

Trimming removed 6 bases at V and 0 bases at J, with 15 bases between. The CDR3 runs to 16 residues. The germline CDR1 and CDR2 sequences are MDHEN and SYDVKM. This clonotype was sampled from an adult who received the AZD1222 COVID-19 vaccine. The chain recombines TRBV28 with TRBJ1-5; the D is unclear. Source: peripheral blood, taken 28 days after the second AZD1222 dose. The CDR3 region has the DNA TGTGCCAGCAGACCGATACAGAGGGCTAGCAATCAGCCCCAGCATTTT. Encoded protein: CASRPIQRASNQPQHF.